The entry below gives a single TCR beta chain sequence along with its context. This specimen comes from a study of blood T cell repertoires in COVID-19. The data were produced by immunoSEQ multiplex PCR, yet TCRdb's version contains in-frame clones alone and is incomplete. The profile shows approximately 300,000 clones, 90% of them singletons. CDR3 length: 14 residues. Germline V gene data show CDR1 as SGHAT and CDR2 as FQNNGV. V dropped 1 base and J dropped 5; count of bases not matched to a gene: 5. Input material: peripheral blood. This chain joins TRBV11-2 and TRBJ2-7, with 7 bases fitting TRBD1. The source of this sequence is a woman between 40 and 55 years old with COVID-19, enrolled during active disease. CDR3 sequence reads: CASSLGQGVDEQYF. In nucleotides, the CDR3 is TGTGCCAGCAGCTTAGGACAGGGCGTCGACGAGCAGTACTTC.